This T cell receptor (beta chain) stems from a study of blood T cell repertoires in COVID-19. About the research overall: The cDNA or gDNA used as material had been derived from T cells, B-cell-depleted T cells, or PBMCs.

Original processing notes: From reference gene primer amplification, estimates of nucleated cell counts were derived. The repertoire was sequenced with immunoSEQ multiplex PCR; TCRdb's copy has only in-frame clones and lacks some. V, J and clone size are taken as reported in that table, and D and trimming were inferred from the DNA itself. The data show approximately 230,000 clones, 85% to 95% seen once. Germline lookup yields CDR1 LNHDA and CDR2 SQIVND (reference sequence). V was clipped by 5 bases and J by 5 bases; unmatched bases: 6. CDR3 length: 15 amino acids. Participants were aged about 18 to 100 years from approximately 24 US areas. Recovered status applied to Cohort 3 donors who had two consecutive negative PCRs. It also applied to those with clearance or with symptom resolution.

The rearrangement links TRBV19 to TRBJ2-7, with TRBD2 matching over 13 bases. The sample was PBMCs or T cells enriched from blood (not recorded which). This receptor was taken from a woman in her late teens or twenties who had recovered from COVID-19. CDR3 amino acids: CASSWTSGSLNEQYF. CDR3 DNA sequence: TGTGCCAGTAGTTGGACTAGCGGGAGTCTCAACGAGCAGTACTTC.